The 18 T cell receptor beta chains below come from one sample, sequenced in a study of shared clonotypes between healthy human individuals. Some clones are missing from TCRdb's copy, which holds only in-frame ones; the method was immunoSEQ multiplex PCR. The sample lists about 2.5 million clones; around 90% were seen once. The sequencing input was naive CD4+ T cells from PBMCs. Subset in this sample: CD45RA+ positively selected. The receptors stem from a man between 18 and 35 years old in good health. Some clones in this sample may be carry-over from other donors' samples.

This clone has just a few counts. The V call is TRBV29-1, the J call TRBJ1-1, with TRBD1 as a possible D gene (5 bases). The CDR3 length is 11 residues. The germline V gene has CDR1 SQVTM and CDR2 ANQGSEA. Trimming shortened V by 8 bases and J by 4 bases, and 11 bases separated the two germline ends. CDR3 nucleotide sequence: TGCAGCACGGGACGGCTCACTGAAGCTTTCTTT. It is translated as CSTGRLTEAFF.

This clone has more than one count but fewer than ten. The chain carries TRBV5-6 and TRBJ1-5; D is possibly TRBD1 (5 bases). Per germline, CDR1 SGHDT and CDR2 YYEEEE. Trimming took 3 bases from V and 7 from J, leaving 11 bases between them. The CDR3 consists of 13 residues. The CDR3 DNA reads TGTGCCAGCAGCTCCCGGGGACTACAGCCCCAGCATTTT. Its protein product is CASSSRGLQPQHF.

This clone appeared once. The V and J genes are TRBV7-8 and TRBJ2-3; the D is unclear. The CDR3 loop spans 14 amino acids. Trimming took 3 bases from V and 0 from J, leaving 7 bases between them. Per the germline V gene, CDR1 is SGHVS and CDR2 is FQNEAQ. This CDR3 is CASSLIGSTDTQYF. The DNA for the CDR3 is TGTGCCAGCAGCTTGATCGGTAGCACAGATACGCAGTATTTT.

The chain links TRBV4-3 to TRBJ1-3; the D is unclear. V was trimmed by 1 base and J by 1 base, leaving 14 bases between them. This CDR3 is built from 17 residues. In germline, CDR1 is LGHNA, CDR2 YSLEER. The chain's CDR3 is CASSQAYNWGSGNTIYF. DNA for the CDR3: TGCGCCAGCAGCCAAGCTTACAACTGGGGATCTGGAAACACCATATATTTT.

A note on this clone: The same CDR3 can be traced to other DNA sequences in this sample. V gene TRBV7-3 combines with J gene TRBJ2-1, with unresolved D. CDR1 SGHTA and CDR2 FQGTGA come from the germline V gene. Trimming took off 1 base at V and 7 bases at J, with 2 bases between the two ends. The CDR3 length is 11 residues. CDR3 in DNA: TGTGCCAGCAGCTTAAGAAATGAGCAGTTCTTC. As protein: CASSLRNEQFF.

V is TRBV10-3 and J is TRBJ2-1, with D maybe TRBD2 (5 bases). Germline V gene data show CDR1 as ENHRY and CDR2 as SYGVKD. V was trimmed by 2 bases and J by 1 base, leaving 12 bases between them. This CDR3 spans 16 amino acids. For the CDR3, the DNA is TGTGCCATCAGTGAGGTTTTTTCGGGATCCTACAATGAGCAGTTCTTC. It translates to CAISEVFSGSYNEQFF.

This clone was seen more than once but under ten times. This sequence joins TRBV29-1 and TRBJ1-1, with no clear D. The CDR3 sequence is 12 residues long. From germline, CDR1 is SQVTM and CDR2 ANQGSEA. The V end lost 5 bases, the J end lost 6 bases, and 13 bases lay between the germline ends. The CDR3: CSVSKVPPEAFF. The CDR3 nucleotides read TGCAGCGTTAGTAAGGTCCCCCCTGAAGCTTTCTTT. The full variable domain, its missing parts supplied by reference TRBV29-1 and TRBJ1-1, is SAVISQKPSRDICQRGTSLTIQCQVDSQVTMMFWYRQQPGQSLTLIATANQGSEATYESGFVIDKFPISRPNLTFSTLTVSNMSPEDSSIYLCSVSKVPPEAFFGQGTRLTVV.

This chain connects TRBV4-3 to TRBJ1-1; possible D gene TRBD1, 5 bases. V gave up 4 bases and J gave up 6 bases, with 12 bases separating them. The germline V gene encodes CDR1 LGHNA and CDR2 YSLEER. CDR3 size: 13 residues. Here the CDR3 DNA reads TGCGCCAGCAGCCTCTCAGGGAAGGCTGAAGCTTTCTTT. Translated, it gives CASSLSGKAEAFF.

The gene calls are TRBV10-3 and TRBJ2-2; 10 nucleotides agree with TRBD1. Trimming at V came to 6 bases and at J to 4 bases, leaving 8 bases not matched to a gene. CDR3 length: 16 residues. The germline CDR1 and CDR2 sequences are ENHRY and SYGVKD. In DNA, the CDR3 is TGTGCCATCAGGGCACCGACAGGGGGCGGCACCGGGGAGCTGTTTTTT. Amino acids: CAIRAPTGGGTGELFF.

The genes are TRBV5-1 and TRBJ2-3; the match to TRBD2 covers 7 bases. The germline gives CDR1 SGHRS, CDR2 YFSETQ. V gave up 1 base and J gave up 5 bases; unmatched junction bases: 10. The CDR3 runs 16 residues. The CDR3 DNA reads as TGCGCCAGCAGCTTGCTTGGGAGGGCGGCTGGAGATACGCAGTATTTT. Its protein product is CASSLLGRAAGDTQYF.

The chain has TRBV7-9 and TRBJ1-2; D is uncertain. Trimming removed 7 bases from V and 8 bases from J, with 20 bases in between. The CDR3 loop spans 14 amino acids. Germline CDR1 and CDR2: SEHNR and FQNEAQ (reference sequence). In DNA, the CDR3 is TGTGCCAGCACCGCCATCGGGGTGGTAAGCGGCTACACCTTC. Protein product: CASTAIGVVSGYTF.

This clone was recorded once. V and J are TRBV5-1 and TRBJ2-1; 10 positions agree with TRBD1. CDR3 length: 15 amino acids. V trimming: 0 bases; J trimming: 8 bases; junction bases outside the gene matches: 5. Germline CDR1 reads SGHRS; CDR2 reads YFSETQ. In DNA form, the CDR3 reads TGCGCCAGCAGCTTGGCCGGGACAGGGGAGCATGAGCAGTTCTTC. Its protein is CASSLAGTGEHEQFF.

The chain uses TRBV6-5 and TRBJ2-7, with 7 nucleotides matching TRBD1. Germline lookup yields CDR1 MNHEY and CDR2 SVGAGI. V lost 6 bases, J lost 3 bases, and 11 bases stayed unmatched. CDR3 length: 15 residues. CDR3 region: CASRSQRQGIYEQYF. In nucleotides, the CDR3 is TGTGCCAGCAGATCTCAAAGACAGGGTATCTACGAGCAGTACTTC.

The rearrangement links TRBV5-4 to TRBJ2-7; 8 bases map to TRBD1. The length of the CDR3 is 16 residues. Germline-derived CDR1 and CDR2 are SGHNT and YYREEE (reference sequence). V dropped 4 bases and J dropped 3; count of bases not matched to a gene: 12. The CDR3 DNA reads TGTGCCAGCAGCCCAAAAGGACAGGGTCTAAACTACGAGCAGTACTTC. Translation gives CASSPKGQGLNYEQYF.

Points on this clone: The same CDR3 also results from other DNA sequences found in this sample. This chain links TRBV18 with TRBJ1-1, with a possible D match to TRBD1 (6 bases). Germline CDR1 is KGHSH and CDR2 is LQKENI. This CDR3 contains 14 residues. With 3 bases removed from V and 1 base from J, the gap between germline ends came to 9 bases. CDR3 sequence: CASSPMTGNTEAFF. The CDR3 DNA sequence: TGTGCCAGCTCACCCATGACAGGGAACACTGAAGCTTTCTTT.

Concerning this clone itself: Other DNA sequences of this sample code for an identical CDR3. The chain employs TRBV20-1 and TRBJ2-2; D is perhaps TRBD2 (5 bases). Trimming removed 6 bases from V and 6 bases from J, with 8 bases in between. The CDR3 extends over 11 amino acids. The germline CDR1 and CDR2 sequences are DFQATT and SNEGSKA (reference sequence). CDR3 nucleotides: TGCAGTGCCCGAGGGTCCGGGGAGCTGTTTTTT. It encodes CSARGSGELFF.

The rearrangement links TRBV28 to TRBJ2-2, with a tentative D call TRBD1 (6 bases). The CDR3 contains 15 residues. V lost 4 bases and J lost 5, with 14 bases in between. CDR1 MDHEN and CDR2 SYDVKM come from the germline V gene. The CDR3 loop reads CASSSPRGSTGELFF. The CDR3, as DNA: TGTGCCAGCAGTTCCCCCAGGGGCAGTACCGGGGAGCTGTTTTTT.

The V gene is TRBV5-1, the J gene TRBJ2-3; D ambiguous. CDR3 length equals 16 residues. V was trimmed by 3 bases and J by 0 bases, leaving 14 bases between them. The germline gives CDR1 SGHRS, CDR2 YFSETQ. The CDR3 DNA sequence: TGCGCCAGCAGCTCGTCCCCGGGTGGAAGCACAGATACGCAGTATTTT. This encodes CASSSSPGGSTDTQYF.